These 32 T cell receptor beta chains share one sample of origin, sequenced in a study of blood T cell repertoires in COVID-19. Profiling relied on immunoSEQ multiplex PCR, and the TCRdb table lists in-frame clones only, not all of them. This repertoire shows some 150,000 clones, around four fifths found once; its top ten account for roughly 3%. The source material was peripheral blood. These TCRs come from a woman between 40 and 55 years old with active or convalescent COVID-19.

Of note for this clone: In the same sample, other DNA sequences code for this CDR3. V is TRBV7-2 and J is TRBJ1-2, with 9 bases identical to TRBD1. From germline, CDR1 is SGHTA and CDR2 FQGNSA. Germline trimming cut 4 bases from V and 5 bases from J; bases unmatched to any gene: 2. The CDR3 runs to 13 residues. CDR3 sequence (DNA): TGTGCCAGCAGCTCCGACAGGGGGTATGGCTACACCTTC. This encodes CASSSDRGYGYTF.

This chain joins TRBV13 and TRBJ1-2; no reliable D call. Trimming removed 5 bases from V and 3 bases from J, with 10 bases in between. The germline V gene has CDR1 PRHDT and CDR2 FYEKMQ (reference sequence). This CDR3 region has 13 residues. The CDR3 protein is CASSRGLDYGYTF. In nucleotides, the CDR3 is TGTGCCAGCAGCCGAGGGTTGGACTATGGCTACACCTTC.

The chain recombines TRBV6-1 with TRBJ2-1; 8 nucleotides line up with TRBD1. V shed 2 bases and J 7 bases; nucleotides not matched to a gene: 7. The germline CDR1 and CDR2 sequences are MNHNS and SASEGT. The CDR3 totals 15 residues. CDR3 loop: CASSEIRGRWNEQFF. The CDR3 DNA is TGTGCCAGCAGTGAAATCAGGGGGCGTTGGAATGAGCAGTTCTTC.

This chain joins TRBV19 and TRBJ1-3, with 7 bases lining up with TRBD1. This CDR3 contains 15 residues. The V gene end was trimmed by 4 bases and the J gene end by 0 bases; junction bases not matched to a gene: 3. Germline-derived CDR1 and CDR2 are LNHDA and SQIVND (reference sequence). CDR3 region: CASSRGTASGNTIYF. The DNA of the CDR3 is TGTGCCAGTAGTAGGGGGACAGCCTCTGGAAACACCATATATTTT.

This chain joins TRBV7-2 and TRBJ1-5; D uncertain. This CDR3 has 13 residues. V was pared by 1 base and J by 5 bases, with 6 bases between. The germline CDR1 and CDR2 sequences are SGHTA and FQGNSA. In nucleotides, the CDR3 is TGTGCCAGCAGCTTAGTCAATTATCAGCCCCAGCATTTT. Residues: CASSLVNYQPQHF.

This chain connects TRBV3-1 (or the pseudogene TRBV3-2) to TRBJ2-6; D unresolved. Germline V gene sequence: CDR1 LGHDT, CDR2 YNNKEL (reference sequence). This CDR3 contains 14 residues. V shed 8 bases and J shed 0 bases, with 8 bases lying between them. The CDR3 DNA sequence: TGTGCCAGCCAAACTTTCTCTGGGGCCAACGTCCTGACTTTC. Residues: CASQTFSGANVLTF.

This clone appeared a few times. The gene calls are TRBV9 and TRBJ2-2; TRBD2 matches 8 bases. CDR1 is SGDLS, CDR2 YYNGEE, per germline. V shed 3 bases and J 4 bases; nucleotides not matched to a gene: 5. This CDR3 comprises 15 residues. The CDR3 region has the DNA TGTGCCAGCAGCGCCTTAGCGGGAAGCACCGGGGAGCTGTTTTTT. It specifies CASSALAGSTGELFF.

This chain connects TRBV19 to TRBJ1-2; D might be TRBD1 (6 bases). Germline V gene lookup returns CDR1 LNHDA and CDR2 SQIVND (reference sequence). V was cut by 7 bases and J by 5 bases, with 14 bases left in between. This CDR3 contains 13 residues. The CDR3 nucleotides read TGTGCCAGTATGGGCAGGGGCAATTATGGCTACACCTTC. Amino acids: CASMGRGNYGYTF.

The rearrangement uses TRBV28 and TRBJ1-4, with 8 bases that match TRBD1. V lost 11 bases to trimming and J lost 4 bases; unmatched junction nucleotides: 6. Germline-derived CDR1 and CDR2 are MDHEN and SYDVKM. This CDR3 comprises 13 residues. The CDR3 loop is CAARTGFNEKLFF. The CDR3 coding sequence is TGTGCCGCCCGGACAGGGTTTAATGAAAAACTGTTTTTT.

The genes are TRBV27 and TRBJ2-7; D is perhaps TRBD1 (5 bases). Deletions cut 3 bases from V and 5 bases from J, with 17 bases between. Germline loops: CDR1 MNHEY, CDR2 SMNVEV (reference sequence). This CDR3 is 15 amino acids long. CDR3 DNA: TGTGCCAGCAGTTTGAGTCATTCCCAGGGAAACGAGCAGTACTTC. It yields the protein CASSLSHSQGNEQYF.

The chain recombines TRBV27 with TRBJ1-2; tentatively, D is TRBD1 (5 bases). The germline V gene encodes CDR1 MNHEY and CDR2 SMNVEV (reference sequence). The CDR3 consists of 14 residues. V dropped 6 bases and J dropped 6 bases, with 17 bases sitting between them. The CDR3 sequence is CASSTPGRDDGYTF. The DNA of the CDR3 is TGTGCCAGCAGCACCCCCGGGAGGGACGATGGCTACACCTTC.

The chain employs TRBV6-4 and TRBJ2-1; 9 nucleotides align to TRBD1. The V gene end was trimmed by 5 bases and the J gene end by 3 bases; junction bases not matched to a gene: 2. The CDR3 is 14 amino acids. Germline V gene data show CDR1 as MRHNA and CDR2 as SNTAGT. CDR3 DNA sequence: TGTGCCAGCAGTCGGACAGGGGTCTACAATGAGCAGTTCTTC. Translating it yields CASSRTGVYNEQFF.

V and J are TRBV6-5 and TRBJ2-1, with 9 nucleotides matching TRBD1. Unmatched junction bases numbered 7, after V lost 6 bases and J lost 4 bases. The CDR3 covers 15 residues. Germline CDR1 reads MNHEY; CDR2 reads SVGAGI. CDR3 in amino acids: CASSPGTGLYNEQFF. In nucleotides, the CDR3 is TGTGCCAGCAGCCCCGGGACAGGGCTTTACAATGAGCAGTTCTTC.

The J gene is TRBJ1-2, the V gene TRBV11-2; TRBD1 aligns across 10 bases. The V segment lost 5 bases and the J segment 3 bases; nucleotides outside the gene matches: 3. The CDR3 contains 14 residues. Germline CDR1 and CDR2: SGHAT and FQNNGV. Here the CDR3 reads CASSRGQGYYGYTF. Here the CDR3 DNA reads TGTGCCAGCAGCCGGGGACAGGGGTACTATGGCTACACCTTC.

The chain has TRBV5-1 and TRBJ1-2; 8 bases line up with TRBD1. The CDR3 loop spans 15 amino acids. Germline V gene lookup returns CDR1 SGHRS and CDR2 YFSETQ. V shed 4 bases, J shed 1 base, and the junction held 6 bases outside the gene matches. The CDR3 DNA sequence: TGCGCCAGCAGCGCGTCGACAGGGGATAACTATGGCTACACCTTC. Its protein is CASSASTGDNYGYTF.

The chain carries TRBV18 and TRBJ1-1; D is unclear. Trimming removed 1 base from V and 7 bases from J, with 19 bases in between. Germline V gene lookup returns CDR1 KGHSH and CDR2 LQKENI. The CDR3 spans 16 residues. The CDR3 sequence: CASSPRGQEGSGEAFF. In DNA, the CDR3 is TGTGCCAGCTCACCACGAGGGCAGGAGGGTTCAGGTGAAGCTTTCTTT. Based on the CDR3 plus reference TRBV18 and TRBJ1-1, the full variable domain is NAGVMQNPRHLVRRRGQEARLRCSPMKGHSHVYWYRQLPEEGLKFMVYLQKENIIDESGMPKERFSAEFPKEGPSILRIQQVVRGDSAAYFCASSPRGQEGSGEAFFGQGTRLTVV.

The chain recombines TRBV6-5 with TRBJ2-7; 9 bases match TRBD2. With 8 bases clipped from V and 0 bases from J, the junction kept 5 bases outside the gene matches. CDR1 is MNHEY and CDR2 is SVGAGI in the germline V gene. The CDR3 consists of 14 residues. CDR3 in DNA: TGTGCCAGCCTTAGCGGGGGTCTCTCCTACGAGCAGTACTTC. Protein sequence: CASLSGGLSYEQYF.

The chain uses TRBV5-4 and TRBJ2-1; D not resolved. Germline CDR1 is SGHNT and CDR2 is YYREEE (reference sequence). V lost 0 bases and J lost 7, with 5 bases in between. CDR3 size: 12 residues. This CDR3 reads CASSLGSNEQFF. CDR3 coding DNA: TGTGCCAGCAGCTTGGGTAGTAATGAGCAGTTCTTC.

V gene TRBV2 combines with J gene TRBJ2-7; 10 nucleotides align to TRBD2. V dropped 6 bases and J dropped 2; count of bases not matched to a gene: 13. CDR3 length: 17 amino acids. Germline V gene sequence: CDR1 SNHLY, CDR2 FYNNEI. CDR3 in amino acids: CASRSSGRAEAPYEQYF. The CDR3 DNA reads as TGTGCCAGCAGAAGCAGCGGGAGGGCCGAGGCCCCCTACGAGCAGTACTTC.

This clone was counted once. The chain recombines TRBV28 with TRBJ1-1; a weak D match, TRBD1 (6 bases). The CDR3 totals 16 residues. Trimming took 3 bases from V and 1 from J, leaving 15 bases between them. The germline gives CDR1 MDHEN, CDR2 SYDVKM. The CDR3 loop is CASSFSILGQNTEAFF. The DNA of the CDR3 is TGTGCCAGCAGTTTTTCCATCCTGGGACAGAACACTGAAGCTTTCTTT.

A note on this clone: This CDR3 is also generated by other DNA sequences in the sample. As DNA, the CDR3 is TGTGCCAGCAGCCCACAGGGGAACACTGAAGCTTTCTTT. Protein product: CASSPQGNTEAFF. This chain links TRBV11-2 with TRBJ1-1, with a tentative D call TRBD1 (6 bases). Per germline, CDR1 SGHAT and CDR2 FQNNGV. Trimming removed 5 bases at V and 1 base at J, with 8 bases between. The CDR3 contains 13 residues.

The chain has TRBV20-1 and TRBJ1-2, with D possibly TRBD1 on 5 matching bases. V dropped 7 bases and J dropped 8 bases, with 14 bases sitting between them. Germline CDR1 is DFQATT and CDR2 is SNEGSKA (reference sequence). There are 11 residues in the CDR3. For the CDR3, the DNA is TGCAGTGTCGGCAGGGTGGGAGGCTACACCTTC. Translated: CSVGRVGGYTF.

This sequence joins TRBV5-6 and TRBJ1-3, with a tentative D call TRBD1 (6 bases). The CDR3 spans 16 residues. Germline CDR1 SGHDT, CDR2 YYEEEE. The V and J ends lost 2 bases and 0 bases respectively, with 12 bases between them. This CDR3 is CASSFNRVPSGNTIYF. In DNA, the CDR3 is TGTGCCAGCAGCTTTAACAGGGTCCCCTCTGGAAACACCATATATTTT.

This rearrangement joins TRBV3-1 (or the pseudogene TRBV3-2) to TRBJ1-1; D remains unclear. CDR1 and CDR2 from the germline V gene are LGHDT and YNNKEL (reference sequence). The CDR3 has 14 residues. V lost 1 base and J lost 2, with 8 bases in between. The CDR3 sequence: CASSQGQFNTEAFF. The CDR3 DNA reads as TGTGCCAGCAGCCAAGGGCAGTTTAACACTGAAGCTTTCTTT.

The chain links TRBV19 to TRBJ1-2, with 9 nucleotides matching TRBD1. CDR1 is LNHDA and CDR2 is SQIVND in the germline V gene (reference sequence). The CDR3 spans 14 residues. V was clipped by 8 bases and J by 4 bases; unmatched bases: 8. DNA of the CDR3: TGTGCCAGTGGCGATGGACAGGGGATCTATGGCTACACCTTC. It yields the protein CASGDGQGIYGYTF.

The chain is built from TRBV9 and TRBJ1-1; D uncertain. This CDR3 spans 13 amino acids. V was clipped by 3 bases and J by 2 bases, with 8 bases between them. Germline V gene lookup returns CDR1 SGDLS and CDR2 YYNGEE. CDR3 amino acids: CASSGHTNTEAFF. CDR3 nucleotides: TGTGCCAGCAGCGGACATACTAACACTGAAGCTTTCTTT.

For the CDR3, the DNA is TGTGCCAGCAGTTATCGACTAGCGGGCGAGGGGGAGCAGTACTTC. Residues: CASSYRLAGEGEQYF. The chain has TRBV6-5 and TRBJ2-7; 10 bases match TRBD2. After removal of 3 bases from V and 7 bases from J, the junction contained 9 bases not matched to a gene. This CDR3 has 15 amino acids. Germline CDR1 is MNHEY and CDR2 is SVGAGI.

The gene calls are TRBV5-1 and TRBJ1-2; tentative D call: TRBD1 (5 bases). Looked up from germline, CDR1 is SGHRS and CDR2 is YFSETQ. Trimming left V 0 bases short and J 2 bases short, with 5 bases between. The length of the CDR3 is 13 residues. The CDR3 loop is CASSLEGNYGYTF. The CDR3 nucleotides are TGCGCCAGCAGCTTGGAGGGGAACTATGGCTACACCTTC.

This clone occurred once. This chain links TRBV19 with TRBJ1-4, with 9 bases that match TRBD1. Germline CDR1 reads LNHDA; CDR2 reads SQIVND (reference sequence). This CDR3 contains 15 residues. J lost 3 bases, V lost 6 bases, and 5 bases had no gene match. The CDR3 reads CASSNRGLANEKLFF. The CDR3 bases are TGTGCCAGTAGCAACAGGGGGCTTGCTAATGAAAAACTGTTTTTT. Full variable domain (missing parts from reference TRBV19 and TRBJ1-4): DGGITQSPKYLFRKEGQNVTLSCEQNLNHDAMYWYRQDPGQGLRLIYYSQIVNDFQKGDIAEGYSVSREKKESFPLTVTSAQKNPTAFYLCASSNRGLANEKLFFGSGTQLSVL.

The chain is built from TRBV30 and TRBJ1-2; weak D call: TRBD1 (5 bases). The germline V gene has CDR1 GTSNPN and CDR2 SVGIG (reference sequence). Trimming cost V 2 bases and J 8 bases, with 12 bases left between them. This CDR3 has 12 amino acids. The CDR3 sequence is CAWSFPAGGYTF. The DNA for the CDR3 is TGTGCCTGGAGTTTCCCCGCAGGGGGCTACACCTTC. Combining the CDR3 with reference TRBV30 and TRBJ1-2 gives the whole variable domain SQTIHQWPATLVQPVGSPLSLECTVEGTSNPNLYWYRQAAGRGLQLLFYSVGIGQISSEVPQNLSASRPQDRQFILSSKKLLLSDSGFYLCAWSFPAGGYTFGSGTRLTVV.

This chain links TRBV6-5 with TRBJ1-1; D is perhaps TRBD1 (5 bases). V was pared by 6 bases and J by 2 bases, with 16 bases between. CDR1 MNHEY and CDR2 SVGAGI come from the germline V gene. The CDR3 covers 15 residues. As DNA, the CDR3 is TGTGCCAGCAGACGCACAACTACAGGTAACACTGAAGCTTTCTTT. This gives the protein CASRRTTTGNTEAFF.

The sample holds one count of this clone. DNA of the CDR3: TGTGCCAGCAGCTTGGACAGAGCCTATGGCTACACCTTC. This codes for CASSLDRAYGYTF. The chain combines TRBV28 with TRBJ1-2, with a tentative D call TRBD1 (6 bases). V shed 6 bases and J shed 4 bases, with 12 bases lying between them. CDR3 length equals 13 residues. The germline CDR1 and CDR2 sequences are MDHEN and SYDVKM.